This T cell receptor beta chain was recorded in a study of cytomegalovirus exposure and HLA in healthy donors. This CDR3 spans 16 amino acids. V lost 5 bases to trimming and J lost 4 bases, with 20 bases between them. Germline V CDR1 and CDR2: SEHNR, FQNEAQ (reference sequence). 13 Jbeta primers and 60 Vbeta primers were used for the PCR. Assay used: immunoSEQ multiplex PCR; TCRdb lists only in-frame clones, some missing. The profile shows about 98,000 clones, about two thirds of them singletons. Material: PBMCs. This rearrangement joins TRBV7-9 to TRBJ2-5, with D possibly being TRBD2 (5 bases). The receptor was derived from a man aged 50 to 59 in good health and CMV-seronegative. CDR3 residues: CASSPPSGWEGETQYF. The CDR3 bases are TGTGCCAGCAGCCCCCCGTCGGGGTGGGAAGGAGAGACCCAGTACTTC.